This T cell receptor beta chain was retrieved from a study of T cell responses to AZD1222 COVID-19 vaccine (TCRdb year 2021). Looking at the study overall: AZD1222 recipients with second doses at about 4 weeks or about 12 weeks were pooled, because spike-specific TCR depth and breadth did not differ between schedules. TCR sequencing covered more than 230 trial participants: 200 to 210 given two doses of AZD1222 and about 26 given two doses of MenACWY control vaccine. Trial participants were enrolled by age into 18-55, 56-69 and 70-plus year subgroups, with approximately 150, 30 and 60 TCR-sequenced participants respectively. On the study overall, not on this receptor specifically: Because no samples from the day 14 peak response were available, repertoires could be characterized only after the peak T cell response. Nearly half of unique spike-specific TCRs reportedly recognized epitopes outside regions mutated in the B.1.351 and B.1.1.7 variants. Vaccine-associated CD4 TCRs spanned the whole spike protein, with dominant responses in regions 160-218 and 743-854. Only five to seven AZD1222 recipients were SARS-CoV-2 seropositive at baseline, limiting conclusions about previously exposed vaccinees. Participants were mostly white British, with more females than males. The authors suggested clonal diversity may have been underestimated. Spike-specific TCR breadth and depth rose significantly after two AZD1222 doses compared with day 0 and with MenACWY recipients. The 56-69-year group was small, and its depth increase did not reach significance, likely because of low power.

Taken with the paper, the label for time point translates to: baseline before first vaccination. The vaccinee samples were drawn from two UK trials, COV001 and COV002, one of which was a single-blind randomized controlled phase 2/3 trial testing AZD1222 (ChAdOx1 nCoV-19) in healthy adults. For TCRbeta chain sequencing, PBMC samples were collected from trial participants at day 0 and at day 28 after the second dose. The CDR3 regions of human TCRbeta chains were analyzed by immunosequencing. The paper's processing steps were these. Repertoire TCRs were matched against a reference library of SARS-CoV-2-specific TCRs generated with the MIRA antigen-specificity platform. Breadth was defined as the fraction of unique TCRs that were SARS-CoV-2-associated, and depth was defined as the fraction of total T cells that were SARS-CoV-2-associated. Using the MIRA data, every spike-specific TCR was mapped to the spike region that the TCR reacted to and assigned to either a CD4 or a CD8 class. Log10-transformed breadth and depth values were compared by one-way ANOVA with Sidak's multiple comparisons tests. The table comes from immuneACCESS by way of TCRdb, which keeps in-frame sequences with V and J called. Part of the clones is missing from these tables; in studies checked, under half for an unresolved V gene and the rest for unknown reasons. The V and J calls and the clone size are those of that table, but D and trimming were determined from the DNA. For this sample the table gives about 140,000 clones, of which around 93% were detected only once. Around 2.8% of the sample rests with the top ten.

Measured from the cysteine to the phenylalanine, the CDR3 is 16 residues long. CDR3 DNA is the only sequence kept; it has 48 bases, read in frame from the first base. Taken from the germline V gene, the CDR1 and CDR2 loops are LGHNA and YNFKEQ. Relative to germline, V is 4 bases shorter and J is 6 bases shorter, with 21 bases between their ends. This clone was picked up one time. The specificity of this receptor is unknown. Qualities for individual bases were not recorded, and no much larger clone is one base off. The sequences come from peripheral blood, collected on day 0 of AZD1222 vaccination. The clonotype was recovered from an adult in good health. Recombination joined TRBV4-2 with TRBJ1-2; TRBD1 is a possible D gene, resting on 6 matching bases. The sequenced DNA is TGTGCCAGCAGCCGTGTGACAGGTTCCCCCCAGGATGGCTACACCTTC. This codes for CASSRVTGSPQDGYTF.